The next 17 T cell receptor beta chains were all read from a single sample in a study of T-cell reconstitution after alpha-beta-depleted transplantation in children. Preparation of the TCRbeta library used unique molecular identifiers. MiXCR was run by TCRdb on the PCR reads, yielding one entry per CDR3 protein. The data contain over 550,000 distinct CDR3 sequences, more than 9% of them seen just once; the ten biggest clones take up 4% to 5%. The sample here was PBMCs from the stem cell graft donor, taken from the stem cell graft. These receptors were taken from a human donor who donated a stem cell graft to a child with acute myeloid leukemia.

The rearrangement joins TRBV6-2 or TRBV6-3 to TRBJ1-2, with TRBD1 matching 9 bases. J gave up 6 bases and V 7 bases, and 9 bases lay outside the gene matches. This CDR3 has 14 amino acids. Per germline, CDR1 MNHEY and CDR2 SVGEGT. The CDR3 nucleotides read TGTGCCAGCACCCCCCAGGGACAGGGCGATGGCTACACCTTC. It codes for CASTPQGQGDGYTF.

The chain's CDR3 is CSASVGEGLNEQYF. CDR3 DNA: TGCAGTGCCTCCGTGGGGGAGGGCCTCAACGAGCAGTACTTC. The V call is TRBV20-1, the J call TRBJ2-7, with TRBD2 matching 7 bases. The length of the CDR3 is 14 residues. From germline, CDR1 is DFQATT and CDR2 SNEGSKA (reference sequence). J lost 5 bases, V lost 6 bases, and 13 bases had no gene match.

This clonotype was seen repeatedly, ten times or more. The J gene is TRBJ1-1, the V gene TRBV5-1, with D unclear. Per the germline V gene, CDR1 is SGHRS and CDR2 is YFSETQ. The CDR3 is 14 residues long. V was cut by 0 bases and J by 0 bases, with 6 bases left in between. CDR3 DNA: TGCGCCAGCAGCTTGGAACACTTGAACACTGAAGCTTTCTTT. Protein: CASSLEHLNTEAFF.

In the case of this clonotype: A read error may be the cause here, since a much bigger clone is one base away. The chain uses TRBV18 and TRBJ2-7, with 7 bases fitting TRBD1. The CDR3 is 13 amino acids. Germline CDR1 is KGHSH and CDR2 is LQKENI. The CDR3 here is CGSSPQGSSEQYF. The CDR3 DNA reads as TGTGGCAGCTCGCCACAGGGGTCGAGCGAGCAGTACTTC.

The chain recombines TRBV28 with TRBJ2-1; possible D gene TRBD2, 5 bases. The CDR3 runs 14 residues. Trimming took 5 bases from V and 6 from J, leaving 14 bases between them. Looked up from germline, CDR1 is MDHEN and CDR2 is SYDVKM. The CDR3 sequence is CASSRTFGSNEQFF. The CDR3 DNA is TGTGCCAGCAGTCGGACCTTTGGGAGCAATGAGCAGTTCTTC.

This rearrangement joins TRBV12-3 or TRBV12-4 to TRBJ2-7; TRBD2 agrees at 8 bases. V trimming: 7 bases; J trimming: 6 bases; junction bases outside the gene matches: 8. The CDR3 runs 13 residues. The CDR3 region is CASNIGLAAEQYF. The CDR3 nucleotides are TGTGCCAGCAACATAGGACTAGCCGCCGAGCAGTACTTC.

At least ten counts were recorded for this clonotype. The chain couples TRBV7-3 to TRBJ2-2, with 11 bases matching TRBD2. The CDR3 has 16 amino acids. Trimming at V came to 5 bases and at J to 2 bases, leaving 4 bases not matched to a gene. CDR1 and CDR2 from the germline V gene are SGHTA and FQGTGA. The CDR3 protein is CASSRGTSGNTGELFF. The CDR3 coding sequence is TGTGCCAGCAGCCGAGGGACTAGCGGAAACACCGGGGAGCTGTTTTTT.

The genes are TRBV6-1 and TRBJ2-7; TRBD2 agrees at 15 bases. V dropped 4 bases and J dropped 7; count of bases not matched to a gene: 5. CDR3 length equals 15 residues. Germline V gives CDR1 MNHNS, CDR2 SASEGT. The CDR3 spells CASSGTSGRAKEQYF. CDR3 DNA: TGTGCCAGCAGTGGGACTAGCGGGAGGGCTAAAGAGCAGTACTTC.

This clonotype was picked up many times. The CDR3 nucleotides read TGTGCCAGCAGCTACTTTGAGCAAGAGACCCAGTACTTC. It codes for CASSYFEQETQYF. The V call is TRBV7-2, the J call TRBJ2-5, with D unresolved. Trimming took 4 bases from V and 2 from J, leaving 8 bases between them. The V gene's germline CDR1 is SGHTA and CDR2 FQGNSA. The CDR3 runs 13 residues.

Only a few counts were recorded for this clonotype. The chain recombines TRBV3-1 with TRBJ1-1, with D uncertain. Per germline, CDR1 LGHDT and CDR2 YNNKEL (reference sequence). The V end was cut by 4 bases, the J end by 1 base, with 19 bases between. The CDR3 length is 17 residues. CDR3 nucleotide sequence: TGTGCCAGCAGCCCACCCCCGGCCGAAGGTTGGAACACTGAAGCTTTCTTT. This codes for CASSPPPAEGWNTEAFF.

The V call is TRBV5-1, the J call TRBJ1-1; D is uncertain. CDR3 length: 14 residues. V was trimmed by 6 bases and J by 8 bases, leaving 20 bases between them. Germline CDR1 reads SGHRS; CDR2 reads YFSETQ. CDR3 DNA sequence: TGCGCCAGCACCGGGATCCCAACCCTCGGGGAAGCTTTCTTT. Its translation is CASTGIPTLGEAFF.

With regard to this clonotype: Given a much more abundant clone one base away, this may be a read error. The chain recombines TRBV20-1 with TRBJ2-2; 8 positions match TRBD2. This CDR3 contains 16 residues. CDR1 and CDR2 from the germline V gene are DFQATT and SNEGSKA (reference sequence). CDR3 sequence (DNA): TGCAGTGCTAGCTTCGCGGGAGGACCCCGCGGCGGGGGGCTGTTTTTT. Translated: CSASFAGGPRGGGLFF.

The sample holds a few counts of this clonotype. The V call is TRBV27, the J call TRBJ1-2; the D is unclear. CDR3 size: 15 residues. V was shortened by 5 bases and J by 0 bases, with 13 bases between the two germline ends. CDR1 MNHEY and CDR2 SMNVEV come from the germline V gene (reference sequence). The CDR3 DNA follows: TGTGCCAGCAGTCCTACAGCACGACCTAACTATGGCTACACCTTC. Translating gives CASSPTARPNYGYTF.

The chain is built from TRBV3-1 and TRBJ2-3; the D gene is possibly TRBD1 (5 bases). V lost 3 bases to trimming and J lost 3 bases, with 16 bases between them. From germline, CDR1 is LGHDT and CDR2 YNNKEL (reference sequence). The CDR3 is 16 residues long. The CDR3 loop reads CASSHLRGGVTDTQYF. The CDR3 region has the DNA TGTGCCAGCAGCCATCTTAGGGGTGGCGTTACAGATACGCAGTATTTT.

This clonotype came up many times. CDR3 nucleotide sequence: TGTGCCAGCAGCCTGACTAGCGGGTCCCACAATGAGCAGTTCTTC. This sequence encodes CASSLTSGSHNEQFF. V and J are TRBV7-2 and TRBJ2-1, with 10 bases lining up with TRBD2. Trimming took 5 bases from V and 5 from J; bases not matched to a gene: 6. This CDR3 has 15 residues. Germline CDR1 is SGHTA and CDR2 is FQGNSA.

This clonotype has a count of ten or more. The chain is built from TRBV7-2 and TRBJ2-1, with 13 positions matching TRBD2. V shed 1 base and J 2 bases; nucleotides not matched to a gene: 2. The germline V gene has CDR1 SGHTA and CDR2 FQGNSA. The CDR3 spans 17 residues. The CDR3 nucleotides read TGTGCCAGCAGCTTAGTAGGACTAGCGGGAGCCTACAATGAGCAGTTCTTC. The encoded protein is CASSLVGLAGAYNEQFF. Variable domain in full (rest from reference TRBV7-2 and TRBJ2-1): GAGVSQSPSNKVTEKGKDVELRCDPISGHTALYWYRQSLGQGLEFLIYFQGNSAPDKSGLPSDRFSAERTGGSVSTLTIQRTQQEDSAVYLCASSLVGLAGAYNEQFFGPGTRLTVL.

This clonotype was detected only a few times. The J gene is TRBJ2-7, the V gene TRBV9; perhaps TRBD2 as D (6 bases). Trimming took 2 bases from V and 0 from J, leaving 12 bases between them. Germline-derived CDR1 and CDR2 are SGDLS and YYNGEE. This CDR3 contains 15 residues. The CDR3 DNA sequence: TGTGCCAGCAGCGTGGACGGCGGGGACTCCTACGAGCAGTACTTC. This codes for CASSVDGGDSYEQYF.